Included here is one TCR beta chain sequence, with context. The antigen is not known. Libraries were prepared by immunoSEQ multiplex PCR; TCRdb keeps only in-frame clonotypes and omits some of them. This sample has around 10,000 clones, with about 76% found just once. The sample belongs to a study of circulating tumor DNA in untreated peripheral T-cell lymphoma. Study-level findings and limits: Tumor-specific clonotypes were found in around three quarters of patients.

Before treatment, baseline tumor tissue was collected for sequencing. The germline V gene encodes CDR1 KGHSH and CDR2 LQKENI. Trimming pared 3 bases from V and 7 bases from J, leaving 10 bases between. The CDR3 contains 14 residues. Sequencing was carried out using tumor tissue. The receptor was derived from a human donor with peripheral T-cell lymphoma. V usage is TRBV18 and J usage is TRBJ1-6; D call uncertain. CDR3 DNA: TGTGCCAGCTCACCCCCAGGTCTCAATTCACCCCTCCACTTT. Its protein product is CASSPPGLNSPLHF.